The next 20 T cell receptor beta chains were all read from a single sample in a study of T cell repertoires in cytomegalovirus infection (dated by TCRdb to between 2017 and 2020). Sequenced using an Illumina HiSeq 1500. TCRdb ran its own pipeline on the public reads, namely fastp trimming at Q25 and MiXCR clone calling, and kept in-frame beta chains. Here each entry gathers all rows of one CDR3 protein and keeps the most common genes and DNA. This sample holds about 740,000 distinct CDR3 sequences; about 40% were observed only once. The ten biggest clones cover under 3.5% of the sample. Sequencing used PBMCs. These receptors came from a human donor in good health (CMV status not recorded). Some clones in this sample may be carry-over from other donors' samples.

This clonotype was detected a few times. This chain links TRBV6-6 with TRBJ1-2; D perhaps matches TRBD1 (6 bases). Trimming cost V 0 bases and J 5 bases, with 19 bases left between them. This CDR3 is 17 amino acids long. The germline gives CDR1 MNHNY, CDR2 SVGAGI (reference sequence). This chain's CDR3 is CASSYSRKPGQEYGYTF. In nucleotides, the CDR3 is TGTGCCAGCAGTTACTCGAGGAAACCGGGACAAGAATATGGCTACACCTTC.

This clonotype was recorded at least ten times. CDR3 in amino acids: CASSLRPGLEISAKNIQYF. As DNA, the CDR3 is TGTGCCAGCAGCCTCAGGCCGGGACTAGAAATTAGCGCCAAAAACATTCAGTACTTC. The gene calls are TRBV7-2 and TRBJ2-4, with 8 bases lining up with TRBD2. Germline V lookup: CDR1 SGHTA, CDR2 FQGNSA. V lost 5 bases and J lost 1; bases outside the gene matches: 16. CDR3 length: 19 amino acids.

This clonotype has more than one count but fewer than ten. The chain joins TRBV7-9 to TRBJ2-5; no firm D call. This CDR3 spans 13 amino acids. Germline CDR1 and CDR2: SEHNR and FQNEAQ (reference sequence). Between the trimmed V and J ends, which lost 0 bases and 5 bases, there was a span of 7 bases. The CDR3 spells CASSLAPWETQYF. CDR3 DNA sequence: TGTGCCAGCAGCTTAGCTCCATGGGAGACCCAGTACTTC.

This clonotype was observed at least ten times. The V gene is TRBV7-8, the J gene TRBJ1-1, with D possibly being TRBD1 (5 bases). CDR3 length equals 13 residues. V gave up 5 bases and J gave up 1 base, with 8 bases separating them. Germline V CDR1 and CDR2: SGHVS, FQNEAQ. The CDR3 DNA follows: TGTGCCAGCAGCAAACAGGAGAACACTGAAGCTTTCTTT. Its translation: CASSKQENTEAFF.

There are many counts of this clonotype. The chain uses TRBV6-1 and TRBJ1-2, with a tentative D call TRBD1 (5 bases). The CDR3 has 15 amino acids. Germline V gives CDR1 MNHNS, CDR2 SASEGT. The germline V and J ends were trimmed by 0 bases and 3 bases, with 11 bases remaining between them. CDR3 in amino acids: CASSEAGGLDYGYTF. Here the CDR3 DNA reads TGTGCCAGCAGTGAAGCCGGGGGACTCGACTATGGCTACACCTTC.

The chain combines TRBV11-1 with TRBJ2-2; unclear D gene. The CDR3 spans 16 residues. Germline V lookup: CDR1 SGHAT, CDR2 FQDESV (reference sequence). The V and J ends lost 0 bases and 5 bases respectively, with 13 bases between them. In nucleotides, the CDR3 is TGTGCCAGCAGCTTAGCGCGAGAAACAGCTACCGGGGAGCTGTTTTTT. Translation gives CASSLARETATGELFF.

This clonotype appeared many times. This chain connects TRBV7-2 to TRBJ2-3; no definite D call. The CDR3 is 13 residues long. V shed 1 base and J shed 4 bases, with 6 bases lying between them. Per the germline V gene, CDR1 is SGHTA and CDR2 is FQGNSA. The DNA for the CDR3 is TGTGCCAGCAGCTTAGACTTAGCAGATACGCAGTATTTT. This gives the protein CASSLDLADTQYF.

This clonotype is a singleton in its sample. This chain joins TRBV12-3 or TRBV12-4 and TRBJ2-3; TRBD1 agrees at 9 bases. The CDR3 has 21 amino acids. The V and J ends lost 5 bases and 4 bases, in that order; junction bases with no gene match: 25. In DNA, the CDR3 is TGTGCCAGCAGTGACCCCTTTACCTTTGAACTGGACAGGGGATCTGCAGATACGCAGTATTTT. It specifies CASSDPFTFELDRGSADTQYF.

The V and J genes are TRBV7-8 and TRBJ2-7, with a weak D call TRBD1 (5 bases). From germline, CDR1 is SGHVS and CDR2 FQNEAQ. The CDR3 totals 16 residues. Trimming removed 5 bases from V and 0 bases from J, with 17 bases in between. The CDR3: CASSLPYDSLSYEQYF. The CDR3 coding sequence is TGTGCCAGCAGCCTTCCGTACGACAGTCTCTCCTACGAGCAGTACTTC.

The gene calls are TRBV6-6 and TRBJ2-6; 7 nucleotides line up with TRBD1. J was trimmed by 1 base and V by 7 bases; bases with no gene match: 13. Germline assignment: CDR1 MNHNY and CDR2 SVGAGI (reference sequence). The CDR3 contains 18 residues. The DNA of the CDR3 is TGTGCCAGCAACGAACAGGGGTCACATTTATCTGGGGCCAACGTCCTGACTTTC. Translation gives CASNEQGSHLSGANVLTF.

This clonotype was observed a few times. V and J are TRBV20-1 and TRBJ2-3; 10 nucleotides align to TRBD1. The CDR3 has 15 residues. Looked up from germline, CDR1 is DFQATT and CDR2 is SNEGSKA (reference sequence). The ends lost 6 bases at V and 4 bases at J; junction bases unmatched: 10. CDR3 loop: CSAEGGDRGSDTQYF. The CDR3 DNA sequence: TGCAGTGCAGAAGGGGGGGACAGGGGATCAGATACGCAGTATTTT.

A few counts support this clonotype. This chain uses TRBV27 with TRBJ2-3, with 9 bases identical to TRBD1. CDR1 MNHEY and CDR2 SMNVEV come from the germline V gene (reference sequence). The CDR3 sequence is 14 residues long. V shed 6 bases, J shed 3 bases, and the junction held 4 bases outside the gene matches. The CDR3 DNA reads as TGTGCCAGCAGGAGGGACAGGGTTACAGATACGCAGTATTTT. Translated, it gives CASRRDRVTDTQYF.

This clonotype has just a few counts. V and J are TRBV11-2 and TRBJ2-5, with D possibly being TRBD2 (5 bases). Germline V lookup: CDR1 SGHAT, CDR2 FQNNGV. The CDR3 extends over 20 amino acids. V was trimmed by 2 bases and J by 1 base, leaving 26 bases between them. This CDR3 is CASSLPGWGREISGQETQYF. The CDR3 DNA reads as TGTGCCAGCAGCTTACCTGGTTGGGGAAGGGAGATATCGGGCCAAGAGACCCAGTACTTC.

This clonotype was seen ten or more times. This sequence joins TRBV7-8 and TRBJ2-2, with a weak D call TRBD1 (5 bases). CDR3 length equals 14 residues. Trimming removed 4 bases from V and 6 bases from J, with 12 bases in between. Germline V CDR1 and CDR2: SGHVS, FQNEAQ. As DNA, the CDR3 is TGTGCCAGCAGCTACGACAGTGACGCCGGGGAGCTGTTTTTT. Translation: CASSYDSDAGELFF.

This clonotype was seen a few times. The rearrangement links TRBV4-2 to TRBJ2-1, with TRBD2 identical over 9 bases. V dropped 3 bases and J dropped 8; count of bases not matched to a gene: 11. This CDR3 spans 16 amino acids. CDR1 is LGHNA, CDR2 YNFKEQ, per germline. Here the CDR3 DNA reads TGTGCCAGCAGCCACCGGGTTAGCGGGAGTACATATGAGCAGTTCTTC. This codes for CASSHRVSGSTYEQFF.

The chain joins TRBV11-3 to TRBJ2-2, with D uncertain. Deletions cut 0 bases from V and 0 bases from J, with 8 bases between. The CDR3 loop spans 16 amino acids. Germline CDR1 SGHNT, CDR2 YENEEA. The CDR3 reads CASSLDQVANTGELFF. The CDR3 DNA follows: TGTGCCAGCAGCTTAGATCAGGTCGCGAACACCGGGGAGCTGTTTTTT.

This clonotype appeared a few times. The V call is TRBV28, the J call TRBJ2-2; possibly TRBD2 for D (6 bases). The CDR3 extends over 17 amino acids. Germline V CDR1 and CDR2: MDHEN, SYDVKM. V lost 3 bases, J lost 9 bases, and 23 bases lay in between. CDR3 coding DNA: TGTGCCAGCAGTTTGACCCAACAGCCTGGGAGGAATCGGGAGCTGTTTTTT. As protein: CASSLTQQPGRNRELFF.

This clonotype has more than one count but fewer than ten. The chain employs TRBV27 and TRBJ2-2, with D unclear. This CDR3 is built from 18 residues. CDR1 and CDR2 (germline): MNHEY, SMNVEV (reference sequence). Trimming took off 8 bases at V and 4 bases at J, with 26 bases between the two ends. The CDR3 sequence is CASGTWTGHPKSTGELFF. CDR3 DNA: TGTGCCAGCGGAACCTGGACCGGCCACCCGAAAAGCACCGGGGAGCTGTTTTTT.

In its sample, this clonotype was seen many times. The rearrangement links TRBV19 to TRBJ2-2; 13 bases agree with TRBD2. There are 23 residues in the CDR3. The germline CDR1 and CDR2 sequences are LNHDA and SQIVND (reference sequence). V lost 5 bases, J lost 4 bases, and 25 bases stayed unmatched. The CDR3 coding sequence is TGTGCCAGTAGTCCCCCTCGCCGTACTAGCGGGGGGGCCGGGATGCTACCCACCGGGGAGCTGTTTTTT. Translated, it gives CASSPPRRTSGGAGMLPTGELFF.

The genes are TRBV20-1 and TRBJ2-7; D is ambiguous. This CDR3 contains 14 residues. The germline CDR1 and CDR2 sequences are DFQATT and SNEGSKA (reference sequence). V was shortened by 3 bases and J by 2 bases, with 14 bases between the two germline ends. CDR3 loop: CSASPRKFAYEQYF. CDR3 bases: TGCAGTGCTAGTCCCCGGAAATTCGCCTACGAGCAGTACTTC.